These 28 T cell receptor beta chains were sequenced from one sample in a study of blood T cell repertoires in COVID-19. Assay used: immunoSEQ multiplex PCR; TCRdb lists only in-frame clones, some missing. Counted here are about 200,000 clones, approximately 80% occurring once; the ten biggest clones make up 6% to 8%. Sample: peripheral blood. The source of these receptors is a human donor with acute or convalescent COVID-19. The donor label of this sample is uncertain.

The chain joins TRBV10-3 to TRBJ1-5; TRBD1 might be the D (6 bases). Germline assignment: CDR1 ENHRY and CDR2 SYGVKD. Between the trimmed V and J ends, which lost 5 bases and 4 bases, there was a span of 15 bases. The CDR3 is 15 amino acids. The CDR3, as DNA: TGTGCCATCAGTAATCTGAGGGACACTAATCAGCCCCAGCATTTT. The encoded protein is CAISNLRDTNQPQHF.

The J gene is TRBJ1-3, the V gene TRBV6-6; D ambiguous. The CDR3 covers 13 residues. Germline CDR1 MNHNY, CDR2 SVGAGI (reference sequence). Trimming took 0 bases from V and 8 from J, leaving 8 bases between them. CDR3 loop: CASSYSSADTIYF. CDR3 coding DNA: TGTGCCAGCAGTTACTCGTCTGCGGACACCATATATTTT.

The chain carries TRBV6-1 and TRBJ1-2; D is possibly TRBD1 (6 bases). The CDR3 runs 13 residues. Germline V gene data show CDR1 as MNHNS and CDR2 as SASEGT. Trimming pared 6 bases from V and 2 bases from J, leaving 10 bases between. Here the CDR3 DNA reads TGTGCCAGCAGCCAAGACAGGAACTATGGCTACACCTTC. Its translation is CASSQDRNYGYTF.

This chain joins TRBV7-3 and TRBJ1-2; a weak D match, TRBD1 (6 bases). Germline CDR1 reads SGHTA; CDR2 reads FQGTGA. V lost 1 base and J lost 6, with 21 bases in between. This CDR3 has 17 residues. The CDR3 loop is CASSLRGGGVQGDGYTF. The CDR3 coding sequence is TGTGCCAGCAGCTTAAGAGGGGGTGGGGTACAGGGAGATGGCTACACCTTC.

In this sample, this clone turned up once. This chain joins TRBV4-3 and TRBJ2-3; 7 bases match TRBD2. The CDR3 loop spans 14 amino acids. Trimming cost V 2 bases and J 1 base; bases outside gene matches: 0. Germline-derived CDR1 and CDR2 are LGHNA and YSLEER. The CDR3: CASSQLAGTDTQYF. In nucleotides, the CDR3 is TGCGCCAGCAGCCAACTAGCGGGCACAGATACGCAGTATTTT.

V usage is TRBV28 and J usage is TRBJ2-7; 12 bases match TRBD2. The CDR3 sequence is 14 residues long. Germline V gene data show CDR1 as MDHEN and CDR2 as SYDVKM. With V trimmed by 8 bases and J by 6 bases, 8 bases remained unmatched. CDR3 residues: CASGKTSGSLEQYF. The CDR3 DNA reads TGTGCCAGCGGCAAGACTAGCGGGAGCCTCGAGCAGTACTTC.

The rearrangement uses TRBV27 and TRBJ2-7; TRBD2 aligns across 14 bases. Germline values: CDR1 MNHEY, CDR2 SMNVEV (reference sequence). V trimming: 6 bases; J trimming: 2 bases; junction bases outside the gene matches: 9. The CDR3 runs to 17 residues. DNA of the CDR3: TGTGCCAGCAGGTGGGGGACTAGCGGGAGTTCGGCCTACGAGCAGTACTTC. It translates to CASRWGTSGSSAYEQYF.

The CDR3 here is CASSRTEGSYEQYF. Here the CDR3 DNA reads TGTGCCAGCAGCCGGACAGAAGGGTCCTACGAGCAGTACTTC. The chain employs TRBV11-2 and TRBJ2-7; TRBD1 is a possible D gene (6 bases). CDR1 and CDR2 from the germline V gene are SGHAT and FQNNGV. This CDR3 region has 14 residues. The V end lost 5 bases, the J end lost 1 base, and 12 bases lay between the germline ends.

The V gene is TRBV12-3 or TRBV12-4, the J gene TRBJ2-7; TRBD2 matches at 7 bases. This CDR3 has 13 amino acids. The V and J ends lost 5 bases and 3 bases, in that order; junction bases with no gene match: 4. CDR3 nucleotide sequence: TGTGCCAGCAGTGGCGGGAGTAGCTACGAGCAGTACTTC. This encodes CASSGGSSYEQYF.

This clone was recorded once. The chain is built from TRBV5-4 and TRBJ2-1, with 12 bases lining up with TRBD2. V trimming: 3 bases; J trimming: 5 bases; junction bases outside the gene matches: 6. The CDR3 contains 16 residues. The germline V gene encodes CDR1 SGHNT and CDR2 YYREEE (reference sequence). In nucleotides, the CDR3 is TGTGCCAGCAGCTCCCAGGGACTAGCGGGCAACAATGAGCAGTTCTTC. As protein: CASSSQGLAGNNEQFF.

The chain has TRBV9 and TRBJ2-5; 11 bases line up with TRBD2. The germline V gene has CDR1 SGDLS and CDR2 YYNGEE. The CDR3 totals 17 residues. V was pared by 2 bases and J by 5 bases, with 11 bases of the junction left unmatched. The DNA of the CDR3 is TGTGCCAGCAGCGTCACTAGCGGGAGCTCCCGGGCGGAGACCCAGTACTTC. This translates into CASSVTSGSSRAETQYF.

The genes are TRBV28 and TRBJ1-6; 7 bases match TRBD1. Germline assignment: CDR1 MDHEN and CDR2 SYDVKM. The CDR3 consists of 17 residues. Trimming cost V 3 bases and J 3 bases; bases outside gene matches: 8. The CDR3 nucleotides are TGTGCCAGCAGTTTCCTCCTGACAGGGCGCTATAATTCACCCCTCCACTTT. As protein: CASSFLLTGRYNSPLHF.

V gene TRBV7-2 combines with J gene TRBJ1-6; a possible D gene is TRBD1 (5 bases). Germline CDR1 SGHTA, CDR2 FQGNSA. This CDR3 comprises 14 residues. Trimming stripped 5 bases from V and 10 bases from J, with 15 bases between. CDR3 amino acids: CASSTGGFVSPLHF. CDR3 nucleotide sequence: TGTGCCAGCAGCACCGGGGGGTTTGTCTCACCCCTCCACTTT.

The chain uses TRBV5-1 and TRBJ2-1; 11 nucleotides match TRBD1. The ends lost 7 bases at V and 1 base at J; junction bases unmatched: 4. The CDR3 runs 15 residues. Germline CDR1 SGHRS, CDR2 YFSETQ. The CDR3 DNA is TGCGCCAGCTGGACAGGGGGCACGTCCTACAATGAGCAGTTCTTC. Translated, it gives CASWTGGTSYNEQFF.

The rearrangement uses TRBV19 and TRBJ2-2; 8 nucleotides align to TRBD2. The CDR3 totals 14 residues. Germline loops: CDR1 LNHDA, CDR2 SQIVND (reference sequence). The trim removed 5 bases at V and 7 bases at J, leaving 6 bases unmatched. This CDR3 is CASSPGGFGGELFF. The CDR3 nucleotides are TGTGCCAGTAGTCCGGGGGGGTTCGGCGGGGAGCTGTTTTTT. The full variable domain, in which reference TRBV19 and TRBJ2-2 provide the parts outside the CDR3, is DGGITQSPKYLFRKEGQNVTLSCEQNLNHDAMYWYRQDPGQGLRLIYYSQIVNDFQKGDIAEGYSVSREKKESFPLTVTSAQKNPTAFYLCASSPGGFGGELFFGEGSRLTVL.

This clone was detected a few times. The chain employs TRBV27 and TRBJ1-3; 8 positions agree with TRBD1. Trimming removed 6 bases from V and 0 bases from J; junction bases left unmatched: 16. The CDR3 has 19 amino acids. Germline V gives CDR1 MNHEY, CDR2 SMNVEV (reference sequence). CDR3 in amino acids: CASSRQGNLYTPSGNTIYF. The CDR3 DNA reads as TGTGCCAGCAGCCGACAGGGGAACCTTTATACCCCCTCTGGAAACACCATATATTTT.

The genes are TRBV19 and TRBJ2-1; 10 nucleotides line up with TRBD2. Germline assignment: CDR1 LNHDA and CDR2 SQIVND (reference sequence). The J segment lost 3 bases and the V segment lost 5 bases, leaving 4 bases of the junction unmatched. The CDR3 spans 15 residues. The CDR3 reads CASSPGTSDYNEQFF. CDR3 nucleotides: TGTGCCAGTAGTCCCGGGACTAGCGACTACAATGAGCAGTTCTTC.

Only one count was recorded for this clone. The rearrangement links TRBV7-2 to TRBJ1-3; maybe TRBD1 (6 bases). The CDR3 is 15 residues long. CDR1 and CDR2 from the germline V gene are SGHTA and FQGNSA. Trimming took off 2 bases at V and 2 bases at J, with 10 bases between the two ends. Written as DNA, the CDR3 is TGTGCCAGCAGCTTATGGGGGCAGGCTGGAAACACCATATATTTT. Its protein is CASSLWGQAGNTIYF.

The CDR3: CSVSGQAYNEQFF. The DNA of the CDR3 is TGCAGCGTTTCGGGACAGGCCTACAATGAGCAGTTCTTC. The V gene is TRBV29-1, the J gene TRBJ2-1; 8 nucleotides line up with TRBD1. The J segment lost 2 bases and the V segment lost 5 bases, leaving 2 bases of the junction unmatched. The CDR3 runs to 13 residues. Germline V gene lookup returns CDR1 SQVTM and CDR2 ANQGSEA.

The rearrangement joins TRBV27 to TRBJ2-6, with TRBD2 as a possible D gene (5 bases). CDR3 length: 13 residues. Germline V gene lookup returns CDR1 MNHEY and CDR2 SMNVEV (reference sequence). V was clipped by 4 bases and J by 7 bases, with 8 bases between them. In DNA form, the CDR3 reads TGTGCCAGCAGTTCGGGGTTCGCCAACGTCCTGACTTTC. It yields the protein CASSSGFANVLTF.

This clone was observed a handful of times. The chain is built from TRBV7-3 and TRBJ2-1; D perhaps matches TRBD1 (5 bases). V lost 5 bases and J 7 bases, leaving 18 bases between the germline ends. In germline, CDR1 is SGHTA, CDR2 FQGTGA. The CDR3 runs 15 residues. CDR3 residues: CASSTEAGFGNEQFF. The CDR3 bases are TGTGCCAGCAGCACGGAAGCAGGGTTTGGAAATGAGCAGTTCTTC.

This clone was seen a handful of times. The CDR3, as DNA: TGTGCCAGCAGTGTATTGGGGCTAGACTATGGCTACACCTTC. Its protein product is CASSVLGLDYGYTF. The chain couples TRBV2 to TRBJ1-2, with TRBD1 as a possible D gene (5 bases). Trimming cost V 4 bases and J 3 bases, with 12 bases left between them. This CDR3 has 14 amino acids. Germline lookup yields CDR1 SNHLY and CDR2 FYNNEI.

This clone was counted between two and nine times. The CDR3 coding sequence is TGTGCCAGCAGCTTGGGGGCGACTAAGCAGTACTTC. The encoded protein is CASSLGATKQYF. The chain is built from TRBV3-1 (or the pseudogene TRBV3-2) and TRBJ2-7; possibly TRBD1 for D (6 bases). Germline V gives CDR1 LGHDT, CDR2 YNNKEL (reference sequence). This CDR3 has 12 amino acids. Trimming took 5 bases from V and 8 from J, leaving 13 bases between them.

V usage is TRBV6-5 and J usage is TRBJ1-1; 8 bases map to TRBD1. The CDR3 spans 14 residues. V shed 10 bases and J 6 bases; nucleotides not matched to a gene: 13. CDR1 is MNHEY and CDR2 is SVGAGI in the germline V gene. CDR3 sequence: CATFVTAGGSEAFF. CDR3 nucleotides: TGTGCCACCTTCGTTACCGCAGGGGGCTCTGAAGCTTTCTTT.

The V gene is TRBV6-6, the J gene TRBJ2-2; tentative D call: TRBD1 (6 bases). The V and J ends lost 3 bases and 3 bases respectively, with 8 bases between them. The CDR3 loop spans 14 amino acids. Germline V lookup: CDR1 MNHNY, CDR2 SVGAGI (reference sequence). CDR3 in amino acids: CASSYQGYTGELFF. CDR3 DNA sequence: TGTGCCAGCAGTTATCAGGGGTACACCGGGGAGCTGTTTTTT.

The chain combines TRBV30 with TRBJ2-5; tentatively, D is TRBD1 (5 bases). Germline lookup yields CDR1 GTSNPN and CDR2 SVGIG (reference sequence). V dropped 4 bases and J dropped 7 bases, with 16 bases sitting between them. The CDR3 contains 13 residues. Written as DNA, the CDR3 is TGTGCCTGGACGCAGGGTCTGGATGGGACCCAGTACTTC. It yields the protein CAWTQGLDGTQYF.

This sequence joins TRBV5-1 and TRBJ2-2; TRBD2 is a possible D gene (5 bases). The V end lost 3 bases, the J end lost 4 bases, and 16 bases lay between the germline ends. CDR1 SGHRS and CDR2 YFSETQ come from the germline V gene. The CDR3 is 16 residues long. Here the CDR3 reads CASSSLAGLGTGELFF. The CDR3, as DNA: TGCGCCAGCAGCTCCTTGGCGGGTCTGGGCACCGGGGAGCTGTTTTTT.

Written as DNA, the CDR3 is TGTGCCAGCAGTGAGGGGACAGGGAAGAACACTGAAGCTTTCTTT. Translated, it gives CASSEGTGKNTEAFF. V is TRBV6-1 and J is TRBJ1-1; 9 bases fit TRBD1. The V and J ends lost 3 bases and 1 base, in that order; junction bases with no gene match: 3. Germline CDR1 is MNHNS and CDR2 is SASEGT. This CDR3 has 15 residues.